The entry below gives a single T cell receptor beta chain sequence along with its context. The data were obtained in a study of T-cell memory formation after mild COVID-19. Overall study: TCR clustering was largely donor specific.

A single record per CDR3 protein comes from TCRdb applying MiXCR to the 5' RACE reads. The sample lists approximately 440,000 distinct CDR3 sequences, 20% occurring once. The V gene's germline CDR1 is SEHNR and CDR2 FQNEAQ (reference sequence). The CDR3 contains 14 residues. Trimming at V came to 7 bases and at J to 4 bases, leaving 8 bases not matched to a gene. This receptor was identified in an adult woman who had mild COVID-19 (a few samples of this study predate the infection). Cell type and time point are not known. The sequencing input was PBMCs or a T cell subset sorted from them (not recorded which). The chain carries TRBV7-9 and TRBJ1-2, with 8 bases matching TRBD1. The CDR3 nucleotides are TGTGCCAGCACCGCTGGACAGGGACCCTATGGCTACACCTTC. Its protein is CASTAGQGPYGYTF.